This entry features one T cell receptor beta chain sequence. This clone was seen only once. Its target antigen remains unknown. The input lacks base qualities; no much larger clone sits a single base away. Healthy HIV-negative adults with no recently reported acute infections or vaccinations were included as donors. Only Caucasian adults living in Nashville, Tennessee, USA were represented among the donors. For unsorted samples, tens of millions of PBMCs were counted, and genomic DNA was extracted using the QIAamp DNA Blood Mini kit. Blood was obtained by leukapheresis, after which PBMCs were separated by Ficoll-Histopaque density gradient centrifugation and cryopreserved in liquid nitrogen vapor phase. Its CDR3 holds 15 amino acids, cysteine through phenylalanine. Solely the CDR3 DNA is kept, with 45 bases framed from the first base. V is trimmed back by 5 bases and J by 4 bases, and the junction contains 8 bases that no gene match accounts for. Looking up the germline V gene yields CDR1 SGHTA and CDR2 FQGTGA.

This entry belongs to a study of shared clonotypes between healthy human individuals (TCRdb year 2020). Describing the broader study: A few men and two women, aged 18 to 49 years, made up the cohort. Libraries were prepared and TCR repertoires were sequenced by different laboratories using diverse techniques, in order to increase sequencing depth and limit assay-specific biases. Per donor, leukapheresis produced somewhere between about 0.9 and 10 billion PBMCs. To estimate repertoire size and how much clonotype sharing occurs between individuals, the study deeply sequenced the blood TCR repertoires of five or six healthy adults. General conclusions and limits of the study: Pairwise subsampling indicated that sequencing depth was expected to affect the degree of clonotype sharing among donors. Sampling was restricted to blood, and TCR repertoires in tissues likely differ from the TCR repertoires found in blood. Because the study included only a small number of donors, the genetic and exposure-history diversity represented was limited.

TCR CDR3 regions were amplified from genomic DNA by multiplex PCR using the deep immunoSEQ assay. For each cell subset, the extracted genomic DNA was distributed evenly across all wells of several immunoSEQ 96-well plates, and each plate served as one replicate. For unsorted PBMC, each replicate PCR was loaded with approximately 300 ng genomic DNA, equivalent to tens of thousands of T cell genomes. Ten immunoSEQ deep assay plates were used to sequence the unsorted PBMC genomic DNA. The purified libraries were quantified using a Qubit 3.0 fluorometer, sized with a Bioanalyzer 2100, and then quantified again using the KAPA Library Quantification kit. Every immunoSEQ 96-well plate was sequenced on a dedicated single-read 150-cycle Illumina NextSeq 550 flow cell. From the authors' description of their analysis: Because the immunoSEQ output held only junctional sequences and lacked quality scores, the filtering could not match the filtering applied to full-length reads. To assign V/J genes and CDR3, sequences were annotated using PyIR, a Python wrapper for IgBLAST v1.9, with IMGT germline references. Reads were removed for weak V/J assignments (E-value above 1e-6), missing CDR3, stop codons, out-of-frame junctions, or ambiguous translated residues. V3J clonotypes were defined as sequences sharing an identical inferred V gene, J gene, and CDR3 amino acid sequence. To compute the percentage overlap between repertoires, the number of shared unique clonotypes was divided by the size of the smaller repertoire. RTK rarefaction, the Chao1 estimator, and Recon v2.1 estimates of unobserved clonotypes were used to assess repertoire richness. The table was pulled from immuneACCESS by TCRdb, which kept in-frame rearrangements only. Such tables lose some clones; where checked, under half of the loss comes from unresolved V genes, and the rest has no known cause. That table furnishes V, J and clone size, whereas the DNA furnished D and trimming. The sample includes about half a million clones, with about 72% observed a single time. Of the sample, around 13% falls within the top ten clones.

Sequencing was carried out using PBMCs. The sequence derives from a woman aged 40-49 years in good health. Some clones in this sample may be carry-over from other donors' samples. The chain was built from TRBV7-3 and TRBJ2-3, and 8 bases in between align with TRBD1. The nucleotides read TGTGCCAGCAGCCCGACAGGGGTCGGTTCAGATACGCAGTATTTT. Its protein product is CASSPTGVGSDTQYF.